The rows below give T cell receptor beta chains drawn from one sample of a study of radiotherapy plus CTLA-4 blockade in lung cancer. Libraries were prepared by immunoSEQ multiplex PCR; TCRdb keeps only in-frame clonotypes and omits some of them. The sample has just over 60,000 clones; around 77% are singletons. The sequencing used peripheral blood, collected from a patient treated with radiotherapy plus ipilimumab. Receptors were obtained from a human donor with non-small cell lung cancer who had a complete response to radiotherapy plus ipilimumab. The CDR3 runs from the conserved cysteine through the conserved F or W. D genes are given only for firm matches. Only part of the rows carry a size: once, few, many, or a class if the clone is expanded.

D gene,J gene,clone size,V gene,CDR3 DNA,CDR3 protein
TRBD1,TRBJ2-1,few,TRBV11-3,TGTGCCAGCAGCTTCCGGGGACAGGGTGAATCGGATGAGCAGTTCTTC,CASSFRGQGESDEQFF
.,TRBJ1-6,once,TRBV6-6,TGTGCCAGCAGTACAGGCAATTCACCCCTCCACTTT,CASSTGNSPLHF
.,TRBJ2-1,.,TRBV4-3,TGCGCCAGCAGCCAGAATCTAGCGCTAAACTACAATGAGCAGTTCTTC,CASSQNLALNYNEQFF
TRBD2,TRBJ2-5,.,TRBV2,TGTGCCAGCAGACCGACTAGCGGGCGGACGGGAGAGACCCAGTACTTC,CASRPTSGRTGETQYF
.,TRBJ2-7,.,TRBV7-8,TGTGCCAGCAGCTTTATGCAGGAGACCTACGAGCAGTACTTC,CASSFMQETYEQYF
TRBD1,TRBJ2-3,.,TRBV30,TGTGCCTGGAGTGTTACAGGGGGTAACACAGATACGCAGTATTTT,CAWSVTGGNTDTQYF
TRBD1,TRBJ1-3,.,TRBV29-1,TGCAGCGTTGGGAAGGGACAGAGCTCTGGAAACACCATATATTTT,CSVGKGQSSGNTIYF
.,TRBJ2-6,.,TRBV18,TGTGCCAGCTCACCAAAGGTCTCTGGGGCCAACGTCCTGACTTTC,CASSPKVSGANVLTF
.,TRBJ2-5,.,TRBV7-7,TGTGCTAGCAGCCCGTCGAAAGAGACCCAGTACTTC,CASSPSKETQYF
.,TRBJ1-2,.,TRBV5-6,TGTGCCAGCAGCCAGGGTATTAACTATGGCTACACCTTC,CASSQGINYGYTF
TRBD1,TRBJ1-4,.,TRBV7-9,TGTGCCAGCAGCTTAGAGGGGACAGGGGGCCATGAAAAACTGTTTTTT,CASSLEGTGGHEKLFF
.,TRBJ2-1,.,TRBV7-2,TGTGCCAGCAGCACGGGCGCCAATGAGCAGTTCTTC,CASSTGANEQFF
.,TRBJ2-3,.,TRBV18,TGTGCCAGCTCACCACTAGGATCGGGGGGCGCCGATACGCAGTATTTT,CASSPLGSGGADTQYF
.,TRBJ2-1,.,TRBV5-6,TGTGCCAGCAGCTTGGTACGGCACCTGAGCTCCTACAATGAGCAGTTCTTC,CASSLVRHLSSYNEQFF
.,TRBJ2-7,once,TRBV5-1,TGCGCCAGCAGCCGTGATAGGGTGGAGCAGTACTTC,CASSRDRVEQYF
TRBD1,TRBJ1-2,.,TRBV30,TGTGCCTGGAGTATTCAGGGGGGCCCCAGCGGCTACACCTTC,CAWSIQGGPSGYTF
.,TRBJ1-5,few,TRBV7-2,TGTGCCAGCAGCTTAGCCGATAATCAGCCCCAGCATTTT,CASSLADNQPQHF
.,TRBJ1-4,.,TRBV7-9,TGTGCCAGCAGCCCGAAAACCTGGTCTGTAGGTGAAAAACTGTTTTTT,CASSPKTWSVGEKLFF
TRBD1,TRBJ1-3,.,TRBV6-6,TGTGCCAGCAGTTACTCCGGGACAGGGGGTTTGAACACCATATATTTT,CASSYSGTGGLNTIYF
.,TRBJ2-1,.,TRBV18,TGTGCCAGCTCACCACCGGCTCTAGCTGGGGGAAATGAGCAGTTCTTC,CASSPPALAGGNEQFF
.,TRBJ2-5,few,TRBV28,TGTGCCAGCAGTTTGAGAAGGAAAGATAAAGAGACCCAGTACTTC,CASSLRRKDKETQYF
TRBD1,TRBJ1-5,.,TRBV2,TGTGCCAGCAGTTTCGACAGGGGGGGCAATCAGCCCCAGCATTTT,CASSFDRGGNQPQHF
TRBD1,TRBJ1-2,.,TRBV28,TGTGCCAGCAGTTTAATGTGGCAGGGGGAGTATGGCTACACCTTC,CASSLMWQGEYGYTF
.,TRBJ2-3,.,TRBV27,TGTGCCAGCAGCAACTGGCAGTCAGATACGCAGTATTTT,CASSNWQSDTQYF
.,TRBJ2-3,.,TRBV2,TGTGCCAGCGGACGGAACCTCATTAGCACAGATACGCAGTATTTT,CASGRNLISTDTQYF
.,TRBJ2-3,.,TRBV5-1,TGCGCCAGCAGGGGTTTCACAGATACGCAGTATTTT,CASRGFTDTQYF
.,TRBJ1-3,.,TRBV15,TGTGCCACCAGCAGAGATCAGCAGGCCCTATATTTT,CATSRDQQALYF
.,TRBJ1-5,.,TRBV2,TGTGCCAGCAGACGGGTCCCTAGCAATCAGCCCCAGCATTTT,CASRRVPSNQPQHF
.,TRBJ1-3,.,TRBV11-3,TGTGCCAGCAGAGCAGGGTTTGGAAACACCATATATTTT,CASRAGFGNTIYF
.,TRBJ2-7,few,TRBV5-4,TGTGCCAGCAGCTTGGACAGGGTCTACGAGCAGTACTTC,CASSLDRVYEQYF
TRBD1,TRBJ2-5,.,TRBV27,TGTGCCAGCAGCAAACTAGGTCAGGGGGCCCGGGAGACCCAGTACTTC,CASSKLGQGARETQYF
.,TRBJ2-5,.,TRBV5-1,TGCGCCAGCAGCTTGGAAGGTTCGCGGTCGACTAAAGAGACCCAGTACTTC,CASSLEGSRSTKETQYF
.,TRBJ2-7,.,TRBV6-5,TGTGCCAGCAGTTACTCCGCCGGCTTCGAGCAGTACTTC,CASSYSAGFEQYF
TRBD2,TRBJ2-1,.,TRBV5-1,TGCGCCAGCAGCCCAGGGACTAGCGGATCCAATGAGCAGTTCTTC,CASSPGTSGSNEQFF
.,TRBJ2-5,once,TRBV11-2,TGTGCCAGCAGCTCCACCGGGCTAATACCTCAAGAGACCCAGTACTTC,CASSSTGLIPQETQYF
TRBD1,TRBJ2-6,.,TRBV5-1,TGCGCCAGCAGCCCAATCGACAGGGCTGGGGCCAACGTCCTGACTTTC,CASSPIDRAGANVLTF
.,TRBJ2-3,once,TRBV28,TGTGCCAGCAGTACCCCGGGGTCCAGCACAGATACGCAGTATTTT,CASSTPGSSTDTQYF
.,TRBJ2-7,many,TRBV18,TGTGCCAGCTCACCACAAGGGCGCGGACCCTACGAGCAGTACTTC,CASSPQGRGPYEQYF
.,TRBJ2-2,.,TRBV18,TGTGCCAGCTCACTCGGACCTAGTGGCGGGGAGCTGTTTTTT,CASSLGPSGGELFF
.,TRBJ1-5,.,TRBV21-1,TGTGCCAGCAGCAAGCCCCGGGTCCCCGTGTGGAATCAGCCCCAGCATTTT,CASSKPRVPVWNQPQHF
TRBD1,TRBJ1-1,.,TRBV19,TGTGCCAGTAGTCTACAGGGGTCCATGAACACTGAAGCTTTCTTT,CASSLQGSMNTEAFF
.,TRBJ2-4,.,TRBV19,TGTGCCAGCAAGGACGGATTAGCCAAAAACATTCAGTACTTC,CASKDGLAKNIQYF